Listed below are T cell receptor beta chains from one sample, sequenced in a study of blood T cell repertoires in COVID-19. Repertoires were generated with immunoSEQ multiplex PCR, while TCRdb's copy carries only in-frame clones and drops some. Here the sample spans 99,000 or so clones, approximately 87% being singletons. The sample was peripheral blood. The receptors come from a man aged 50 or older with acute or convalescent COVID-19. Both conserved end residues are part of each CDR3. The order of the fields is D gene, V gene, clone size, J gene, CDR3 DNA, CDR3 protein. D genes are given only for firm matches. Size is stated for part of the rows, as once, few or many counts, or as a class when the clone is expanded.

D gene: TRBD1; V gene: TRBV11-3; clone size: -; J gene: TRBJ2-3; CDR3 DNA: TGTGCCAGCAGCCCCCGGGACAGGGGAGATACGCAGTATTTT; CDR3 protein: CASSPRDRGDTQYF
D gene: -; V gene: TRBV6-5; clone size: -; J gene: TRBJ2-3; CDR3 DNA: TGTGCCAGCAGTTGGAGGGAAGCGGGCACAGATACGCAGTATTTT; CDR3 protein: CASSWREAGTDTQYF
D gene: -; V gene: TRBV6-5; clone size: -; J gene: TRBJ2-1; CDR3 DNA: TGTGCCAGCAGTCCCCATAACAACGTCGATGAGCAGTTCTTC; CDR3 protein: CASSPHNNVDEQFF
D gene: -; V gene: TRBV7-2; clone size: -; J gene: TRBJ1-1; CDR3 DNA: TGTGCCAGCAGCTTAAGGGCAGGGAAAACTGAAGCTTTCTTT; CDR3 protein: CASSLRAGKTEAFF
D gene: TRBD2; V gene: TRBV15; clone size: -; J gene: TRBJ2-3; CDR3 DNA: TGTGCCACCAGCAAAAGAGCGGGAGGGCTCACAGATACGCAGTATTTT; CDR3 protein: CATSKRAGGLTDTQYF
D gene: TRBD1; V gene: TRBV30; clone size: -; J gene: TRBJ2-3; CDR3 DNA: TGTGCCTGGAGTGGCACAGGGGCAGATACGCAGTATTTT; CDR3 protein: CAWSGTGADTQYF
D gene: TRBD1; V gene: TRBV7-8; clone size: -; J gene: TRBJ1-3; CDR3 DNA: TGTGCCAGCAGCTTAGGAAGGACAGGTTCCCTTTCTGGAAACACCATATATTTT; CDR3 protein: CASSLGRTGSLSGNTIYF
D gene: -; V gene: TRBV5-4; clone size: -; J gene: TRBJ2-5; CDR3 DNA: TGTGCCAGCAGCCCTGGTGGGGGGAGGGAGACCCAGTACTTC; CDR3 protein: CASSPGGGRETQYF
D gene: TRBD1; V gene: TRBV30; clone size: -; J gene: TRBJ1-6; CDR3 DNA: TGTGCCTGGAGTGGGGGGACAGTTAATTCACCCCTCCACTTT; CDR3 protein: CAWSGGTVNSPLHF
D gene: TRBD1; V gene: TRBV30; clone size: -; J gene: TRBJ2-2; CDR3 DNA: TGTGCCTGGAGTGACAGGGGGCGGGCCGGGGAGCTGTTTTTT; CDR3 protein: CAWSDRGRAGELFF
D gene: TRBD2; V gene: TRBV4-2; clone size: -; J gene: TRBJ2-7; CDR3 DNA: TGTGCCAGCAGCCAAGAACTAGCGCTCTCCTACGAGCAGTACTTC; CDR3 protein: CASSQELALSYEQYF
D gene: TRBD2; V gene: TRBV30; clone size: once; J gene: TRBJ2-1; CDR3 DNA: TGTGCCTGGAGGATCACCGGACTAGCGGGTGTAGGGCAGTTCTTC; CDR3 protein: CAWRITGLAGVGQFF
D gene: -; V gene: TRBV19; clone size: -; J gene: TRBJ1-5; CDR3 DNA: TGTGCCAGTAGTAACCGGGGTATTCGGCATTTT; CDR3 protein: CASSNRGIRHF
D gene: -; V gene: TRBV6-5; clone size: once; J gene: TRBJ1-3; CDR3 DNA: TGTGCCAGCAATCGGGGGGGCTCTGGAAACACCATATATTTT; CDR3 protein: CASNRGGSGNTIYF
D gene: TRBD1; V gene: TRBV2; clone size: -; J gene: TRBJ2-7; CDR3 DNA: TGTGCCAGCGAAATGGACAGGGCCAGGACGAGGGAGCAGTACTTC; CDR3 protein: CASEMDRARTREQYF
D gene: -; V gene: TRBV25-1; clone size: -; J gene: TRBJ1-6; CDR3 DNA: TGTGCCAGCAGTCCCGGTCCGGGTTCACCCCTCCACTTT; CDR3 protein: CASSPGPGSPLHF
D gene: TRBD1; V gene: TRBV7-9; clone size: -; J gene: TRBJ1-2; CDR3 DNA: TGTGCCAGCAGCTTGGTGGACAGGGGGGCCGGCTACACCTTC; CDR3 protein: CASSLVDRGAGYTF
D gene: TRBD2; V gene: TRBV4-2; clone size: -; J gene: TRBJ2-1; CDR3 DNA: TGTGCCAGCAGCCAAGGACTAGCGGGGGCCTACAATGAGCAGTTCTTC; CDR3 protein: CASSQGLAGAYNEQFF
D gene: -; V gene: TRBV5-6; clone size: once; J gene: TRBJ2-7; CDR3 DNA: TGTGCCAGCAGCTTACAGGACGAGCAGTACTTC; CDR3 protein: CASSLQDEQYF
D gene: -; V gene: TRBV2; clone size: few; J gene: TRBJ1-3; CDR3 DNA: TGTGCCAGCAGTGAAGTATATCCCCTCGGGGGAAGGGGCTCTGGAAACACCATATATTTT; CDR3 protein: CASSEVYPLGGRGSGNTIYF
D gene: TRBD2; V gene: TRBV11-2; clone size: -; J gene: TRBJ2-2; CDR3 DNA: TGTGCCAGCAGCTTCTTAGCGGGAGGGCCCCGGGAGCTGTTTTTT; CDR3 protein: CASSFLAGGPRELFF
D gene: -; V gene: TRBV9; clone size: once; J gene: TRBJ2-1; CDR3 DNA: TGTGCCAGCAGCGTAGGAACAGTCGGTGAGCAGTTCTTC; CDR3 protein: CASSVGTVGEQFF
D gene: TRBD2; V gene: TRBV27; clone size: -; J gene: TRBJ2-1; CDR3 DNA: TGTGCCAGCAGTTTGGGACTAGCGGGAGGCGTTGAGCAGTTCTTC; CDR3 protein: CASSLGLAGGVEQFF
D gene: TRBD2; V gene: TRBV6-1; clone size: -; J gene: TRBJ2-2; CDR3 DNA: TGTGCCAGCAGTGAAGTAGCGGGGGTGGGCGGGGAGCTGTTTTTT; CDR3 protein: CASSEVAGVGGELFF
D gene: TRBD2; V gene: TRBV25-1; clone size: -; J gene: TRBJ2-1; CDR3 DNA: TGTGCCAGCAGTGACCCGACTAGCGGGAGGAAAAATGAGCAGTTCTTC; CDR3 protein: CASSDPTSGRKNEQFF
D gene: TRBD2; V gene: TRBV2; clone size: few; J gene: TRBJ2-2; CDR3 DNA: TGTGCCAGCAGTTATGGGACTAGCGGCACCGGGGAGCTGTTTTTT; CDR3 protein: CASSYGTSGTGELFF
D gene: -; V gene: TRBV29-1; clone size: -; J gene: TRBJ2-3; CDR3 DNA: TGCAGCGTTGAAGGGGAGTGGGAGCAAGATACGCAGTATTTT; CDR3 protein: CSVEGEWEQDTQYF
D gene: -; V gene: TRBV4-1; clone size: -; J gene: TRBJ1-2; CDR3 DNA: TGCGCCAGCAGCCAAGATGGCCGATGGGGCTACACCTTC; CDR3 protein: CASSQDGRWGYTF
D gene: -; V gene: TRBV15; clone size: -; J gene: TRBJ1-1; CDR3 DNA: TGTGCCACCAGCAGAGACCCTCAAGGGGACACTGAAGCTTTCTTT; CDR3 protein: CATSRDPQGDTEAFF
D gene: -; V gene: TRBV3-1/TRBV3-2; clone size: -; J gene: TRBJ2-1; CDR3 DNA: TGTGCCAGCAGCCTGACAGTCACCGAGCAGTTCTTC; CDR3 protein: CASSLTVTEQFF
D gene: -; V gene: TRBV6-6; clone size: -; J gene: TRBJ2-7; CDR3 DNA: TGTGCCAGCAGTTACACCCAGGCGCCCTACGAGCAGTACTTC; CDR3 protein: CASSYTQAPYEQYF
D gene: -; V gene: TRBV19; clone size: -; J gene: TRBJ2-7; CDR3 DNA: TGTGCCAGTAGTATAGGGCCCTCCTACGAGCAGTACTTC; CDR3 protein: CASSIGPSYEQYF
D gene: TRBD2; V gene: TRBV19; clone size: -; J gene: TRBJ2-1; CDR3 DNA: TGTGCCAGTAGTATAGGGGGACTAGCGGGAGGTCGTTACAATGAGCAGTTCTTC; CDR3 protein: CASSIGGLAGGRYNEQFF
D gene: -; V gene: TRBV7-9; clone size: -; J gene: TRBJ2-2; CDR3 DNA: TGTGCCAGCAGCTTAGTGGTGTTTGGGGCGAATAACACCGGGGAGCTGTTTTTT; CDR3 protein: CASSLVVFGANNTGELFF
D gene: -; V gene: TRBV3-1/TRBV3-2; clone size: -; J gene: TRBJ1-3; CDR3 DNA: TGTGCCAGCAGCCAAGAGTTCCGGGTTGGAAACACCATATATTTT; CDR3 protein: CASSQEFRVGNTIYF
D gene: -; V gene: TRBV29-1; clone size: -; J gene: TRBJ1-5; CDR3 DNA: TGCAGCGCCAGGGTGGGAGGCCAGCCCCAGCATTTT; CDR3 protein: CSARVGGQPQHF
D gene: -; V gene: TRBV19; clone size: once; J gene: TRBJ2-1; CDR3 DNA: TGTGCCAGTAGTATAGATGGCGGGGTTAATGAGCAGTTCTTC; CDR3 protein: CASSIDGGVNEQFF
D gene: TRBD1; V gene: TRBV18; clone size: -; J gene: TRBJ2-5; CDR3 DNA: TGTGCCAGCTCACGGGGACAGGGTCAAGAGACCCAGTACTTC; CDR3 protein: CASSRGQGQETQYF
D gene: -; V gene: TRBV6-2/TRBV6-3; clone size: -; J gene: TRBJ1-2; CDR3 DNA: TGTGCCAGCAGTAGCGGGCCCCTCAACTATGGCTACACCTTC; CDR3 protein: CASSSGPLNYGYTF
D gene: -; V gene: TRBV7-6; clone size: -; J gene: TRBJ2-3; CDR3 DNA: TGTGCCAGCAGCTTAGAAGCGGGTACTACAGATACGCAGTATTTT; CDR3 protein: CASSLEAGTTDTQYF
D gene: -; V gene: TRBV5-1; clone size: once; J gene: TRBJ1-1; CDR3 DNA: TGCGCCAGCAGCTTGGAGGGACACCCGAACACTGAAGCTTTCTTT; CDR3 protein: CASSLEGHPNTEAFF
D gene: -; V gene: TRBV5-1; clone size: -; J gene: TRBJ1-1; CDR3 DNA: TGCGCCAGCAGCTTTGGCGGAGGGGTATCGAACACTGAAGCTTTCTTT; CDR3 protein: CASSFGGGVSNTEAFF
D gene: TRBD2; V gene: TRBV24-1; clone size: -; J gene: TRBJ2-1; CDR3 DNA: TGTGCCACCAGTGACCTGGGACTAGCGGATCCCAATGAGCAGTTCTTC; CDR3 protein: CATSDLGLADPNEQFF